This TCR beta chain was found in a study of T cell changes during pregnancy in multiple sclerosis (dated by TCRdb to about 2019). Describing the broader study: In women with multiple sclerosis, the researchers looked at how the T cell repertoire shifted as pregnancy progressed.

Measured from the cysteine to the phenylalanine, the CDR3 is 16 residues long. Just the 48-base CDR3 DNA is kept, in frame starting at base 1. From the germline V gene (reference sequence), CDR1 is WNHNN and CDR2 is SYGVQD. The junction shows trimming of 5 bases on V and 8 bases on J, plus 24 bases between the germline ends. The library was built by means of the immunoSEQ multiplex PCR assay. TCRdb's version of the immuneACCESS table is confined to in-frame rearrangements and falls short of the full clone set. An unresolved V gene accounts for under half of the shortfall where checked; the remainder is of unknown origin. The sample profile shows more than 50,000 clones; around 90% of them were found once. 3% to 3.5% of the sample rests with the top ten. Comments on this clone: Its antigen is not yet known. One base away there is no much larger clone; base qualities are not given.

This sample comprised peripheral blood, obtained in the first trimester of pregnancy. The receptor's source is a female donor in good health, enrolled as a control in a pregnancy study. This sequence uses TRBV10-1 and TRBJ1-2; 6 matching bases give a weak D call of TRBD1. The CDR3 reads as follows: CASSQTGRGWVEGYTF. The sequenced DNA is TGCGCCAGCAGTCAAACAGGGAGAGGGTGGGTAGAGGGCTACACCTTC.